This TCR beta chain was identified during a study of STAT5B mutations in CD4+ large granular lymphocyte leukemia. Repertoires were generated with immunoSEQ multiplex PCR, while TCRdb's copy carries only in-frame clones and drops some. The sample has tens of thousands of clones; 65% to 85% are singletons. Study results and limitations: Patient CD4-sorted repertoires looked more clonal than healthy CD4+ repertoires, even without putative leukemic clones.

For this clone: The antigen is unknown.

The clonotype was recovered from a human donor in good health. The sequenced sample was CD4+ T cells from blood buffy coats.

The DNA for the CDR3 is TGTGCCAGCAGCTTGGCCATGACGGGAGGGCCGACAGATACGCAGTATTTT. Its translation is CASSLAMTGGPTDTQYF. This chain joins TRBV5-4 and TRBJ2-3; the match to TRBD2 covers 8 bases. Germline V lookup: CDR1 SGHNT, CDR2 YYREEE (reference sequence). The CDR3 totals 17 residues. J was trimmed by 3 bases and V by 0 bases; bases with no gene match: 9.